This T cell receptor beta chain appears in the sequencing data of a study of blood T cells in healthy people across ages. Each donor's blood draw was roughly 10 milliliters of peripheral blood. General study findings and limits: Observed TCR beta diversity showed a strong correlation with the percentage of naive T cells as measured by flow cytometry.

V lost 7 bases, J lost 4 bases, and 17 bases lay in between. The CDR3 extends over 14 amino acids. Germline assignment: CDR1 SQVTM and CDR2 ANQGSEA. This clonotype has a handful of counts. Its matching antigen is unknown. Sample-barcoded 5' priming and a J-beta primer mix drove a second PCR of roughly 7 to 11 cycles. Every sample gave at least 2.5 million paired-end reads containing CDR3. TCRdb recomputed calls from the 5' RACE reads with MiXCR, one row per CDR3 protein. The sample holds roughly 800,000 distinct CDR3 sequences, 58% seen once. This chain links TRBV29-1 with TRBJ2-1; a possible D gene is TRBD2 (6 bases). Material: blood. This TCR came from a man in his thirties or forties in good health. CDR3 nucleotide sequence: TGCAGCGCACGGCCGTATCTAGCGTACAATGAGCAGTTCTTC. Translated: CSARPYLAYNEQFF.